The next 21 T cell receptor beta chains were all read from a single sample in a study of technical replicates of blood from a handful of donors. Sequencing was performed with immunoSEQ multiplex PCR; in TCRdb, only in-frame clones are kept and a portion is missing. The table lists 65,000 to 80,000 clones, approximately 98% of them singletons. Sequencing was performed on T cells isolated from PBMCs. The source of these receptors is a human donor in good health.

This chain uses TRBV7-2 with TRBJ2-3; 7 bases align to TRBD2. V shed 5 bases and J 4 bases; nucleotides not matched to a gene: 6. The CDR3 spans 14 residues. Germline V gene lookup returns CDR1 SGHTA and CDR2 FQGNSA. The CDR3 region is CASSPGTTSDTQYF. Written as DNA, the CDR3 is TGTGCCAGCAGCCCCGGGACTACCTCAGATACGCAGTATTTT.

CDR3 in amino acids: CASSFGEEQYF. The CDR3 DNA is TGTGCCAGCAGTTTTGGGGAGGAGCAGTACTTC. This chain links TRBV27 with TRBJ2-7; possible D gene TRBD2, 5 bases. There are 11 residues in the CDR3. Germline loops: CDR1 MNHEY, CDR2 SMNVEV (reference sequence). V was clipped by 3 bases and J by 7 bases, with 7 bases between them.

The V and J genes are TRBV9 and TRBJ2-7; no definite D call. CDR3 length equals 13 residues. Germline assignment: CDR1 SGDLS and CDR2 YYNGEE. V lost 5 bases and J lost 3, with 12 bases in between. The CDR3 DNA is TGTGCCAGCAGTCCCTACCTGAACTACGAGCAGTACTTC. Its translation: CASSPYLNYEQYF. Drawing the rest from reference TRBV9 and TRBJ2-7, the complete variable domain is DSGVTQTPKHLITATGQRVTLRCSPRSGDLSVYWYQQSLDQGLQFLIQYYNGEERAKGNILERFSAQQFPDLHSELNLSSLELGDSALYFCASSPYLNYEQYFGPGTRLTVT.

The CDR3 sequence: CASSFGNRALSGANVLTF. CDR3 DNA sequence: TGTGCCAGCAGCTTTGGGAACAGGGCACTCTCTGGGGCCAACGTCCTGACTTTC. The chain uses TRBV7-2 and TRBJ2-6; the D gene is possibly TRBD1 (6 bases). The CDR3 contains 18 residues. Germline V gene data show CDR1 as SGHTA and CDR2 as FQGNSA. Trimming took 3 bases from V and 0 from J, leaving 15 bases between them.

This chain uses TRBV27 with TRBJ2-3; the D gene is possibly TRBD1 (5 bases). V dropped 0 bases and J dropped 1 base, with 14 bases sitting between them. This CDR3 spans 17 amino acids. CDR1 and CDR2 from the germline V gene are MNHEY and SMNVEV (reference sequence). The CDR3 nucleotides read TGTGCCAGCAGTTTATCTAAGGCGGCCAGGGGCACAGATACGCAGTATTTT. Translation gives CASSLSKAARGTDTQYF.

This rearrangement joins TRBV29-1 to TRBJ2-7; TRBD1 is a possible D gene (6 bases). V lost 5 bases, J lost 2 bases, and 10 bases lay in between. The CDR3 covers 12 residues. Germline V gene sequence: CDR1 SQVTM, CDR2 ANQGSEA. CDR3 DNA sequence: TGCAGCGTTCAAGGACAGACCTACGAGCAGTACTTC. It codes for CSVQGQTYEQYF.

The genes are TRBV2 and TRBJ2-5; 7 bases are shared with TRBD1. The CDR3 runs to 13 residues. The trim removed 9 bases at V and 5 bases at J, leaving 9 bases unmatched. Germline V lookup: CDR1 SNHLY, CDR2 FYNNEI. For the CDR3, the DNA is TGTGCCAGTAACAGGGGCCCGGGGGAGACCCAGTACTTC. Translating it yields CASNRGPGETQYF.

The rearrangement uses TRBV6-6 and TRBJ2-1; D may be TRBD1 (6 bases). V lost 6 bases to trimming and J lost 5 bases, with 11 bases between them. Germline CDR1 is MNHNY and CDR2 is SVGAGI (reference sequence). The CDR3 covers 13 residues. The CDR3 region is CASRVGAHNEQFF. The CDR3 DNA reads TGTGCCAGCAGAGTGGGGGCCCACAATGAGCAGTTCTTC.

The gene calls are TRBV7-6 and TRBJ2-3; 7 bases are shared with TRBD2. The CDR3 has 15 amino acids. Germline lookup yields CDR1 SGHVS and CDR2 FNYEAQ. J was trimmed by 2 bases and V by 4 bases; bases with no gene match: 6. The CDR3: CASSSGGTITDTQYF. The CDR3 nucleotides are TGTGCCAGCAGCTCGGGAGGTACTATCACAGATACGCAGTATTTT. Drawing the rest from reference TRBV7-6 and TRBJ2-3, the complete variable domain is GAGVSQSPRYKVTKRGQDVALRCDPISGHVSLYWYRQALGQGPEFLTYFNYEAQQDKSGLPNDRFSAERPEGSISTLTIQRTEQRDSAMYRCASSSGGTITDTQYFGPGTRLTVL.

This clone appeared once. The chain carries TRBV11-2 and TRBJ2-1; TRBD2 agrees at 9 bases. The length of the CDR3 is 14 residues. Germline V lookup: CDR1 SGHAT, CDR2 FQNNGV. The J segment lost 7 bases and the V segment lost 9 bases, leaving 10 bases of the junction unmatched. CDR3 sequence reads: CASSRGLAENEQFF. The CDR3 DNA reads as TGTGCCAGTTCAAGGGGACTAGCAGAGAATGAGCAGTTCTTC.

The chain recombines TRBV27 with TRBJ2-5, with D perhaps TRBD2 (5 bases). The CDR3 extends over 14 amino acids. With 6 bases removed from V and 2 bases from J, the gap between germline ends came to 13 bases. Per germline, CDR1 MNHEY and CDR2 SMNVEV (reference sequence). CDR3 nucleotides: TGTGCCAGCAGCCGAGGGTCGGATCAAGAGACCCAGTACTTC. It encodes CASSRGSDQETQYF.

The chain uses TRBV5-4 and TRBJ1-2, with 8 bases that match TRBD1. The V gene end was trimmed by 3 bases and the J gene end by 1 base; junction bases not matched to a gene: 5. Germline values: CDR1 SGHNT, CDR2 YYREEE (reference sequence). The length of the CDR3 is 15 residues. The CDR3 bases are TGTGCCAGCAGCTCAGGGACAGGCGATAACTATGGCTACACCTTC. Translation: CASSSGTGDNYGYTF.

The V call is TRBV18, the J call TRBJ1-2, with TRBD1 matching over 8 bases. The CDR3 contains 14 residues. V trimming: 0 bases; J trimming: 8 bases; junction bases outside the gene matches: 5. The germline CDR1 and CDR2 sequences are KGHSH and LQKENI. CDR3 in DNA: TGTGCCAGCTCACCACCTGGGACAGGAGAAGGCTACACCTTC. It specifies CASSPPGTGEGYTF.

V gene TRBV29-1 combines with J gene TRBJ2-1; 7 bases map to TRBD2. Germline CDR1 and CDR2: SQVTM and ANQGSEA. The CDR3 consists of 15 residues. J lost 4 bases, V lost 2 bases, and 8 bases had no gene match. Here the CDR3 DNA reads TGCAGCGTTGAATCCGCTCTAGCGGTATACAATGAGCAGTTCTTC. It encodes CSVESALAVYNEQFF.

This sequence joins TRBV5-1 and TRBJ1-1, with D uncertain. This CDR3 has 13 amino acids. The germline V and J ends were trimmed by 4 bases and 0 bases, with 7 bases remaining between them. Germline V gene data show CDR1 as SGHRS and CDR2 as YFSETQ. The DNA for the CDR3 is TGCGCCAGCAGCAGCTTGGTGAACACTGAAGCTTTCTTT. Its protein is CASSSLVNTEAFF.

This clone was recorded a few times. J is TRBJ1-5 and V is TRBV6-1; no clear D. Trimming cost V 3 bases and J 0 bases, with 6 bases left between them. This CDR3 is 14 amino acids long. Germline values: CDR1 MNHNS, CDR2 SASEGT. This CDR3 is CASSEDYSNQPQHF. CDR3 sequence (DNA): TGTGCCAGCAGTGAGGACTATAGCAATCAGCCCCAGCATTTT.

The CDR3 reads CASRELTGILSFF. In nucleotides, the CDR3 is TGTGCCAGCAGGGAGTTAACAGGGATCCTGTCTTTCTTT. The chain has TRBV5-6 and TRBJ1-1; tentative D call: TRBD1 (6 bases). The CDR3 contains 13 residues. Trimming stripped 5 bases from V and 12 bases from J, with 20 bases between. CDR1 SGHDT and CDR2 YYEEEE come from the germline V gene.

V gene TRBV4-2 combines with J gene TRBJ2-5, with 7 bases matching TRBD2. From germline, CDR1 is LGHNA and CDR2 YNFKEQ. This CDR3 has 18 residues. Trimming at V came to 0 bases and at J to 5 bases, leaving 15 bases not matched to a gene. CDR3 nucleotide sequence: TGTGCCAGCAGCCAAGATCCTTATCGGGAGGTTATAGGGGAGACCCAGTACTTC. Residues: CASSQDPYREVIGETQYF.

The gene calls are TRBV11-2 and TRBJ1-1; D unresolved. Trimming left V 2 bases short and J 0 bases short, with 16 bases between. CDR3 size: 17 residues. The germline V gene has CDR1 SGHAT and CDR2 FQNNGV. The DNA of the CDR3 is TGTGCCAGCAGCTTACTTTCCGGGGTAACTGTGAACACTGAAGCTTTCTTT. Translated: CASSLLSGVTVNTEAFF.

The V call is TRBV5-1, the J call TRBJ2-2, with 9 bases aligning to TRBD1. The CDR3 extends over 16 amino acids. Trimming took 0 bases from V and 3 from J; bases not matched to a gene: 3. Germline-derived CDR1 and CDR2 are SGHRS and YFSETQ. The CDR3 region has the DNA TGCGCCAGCAGCTTGGTGGACAGGGGTGACACCGGGGAGCTGTTTTTT. It specifies CASSLVDRGDTGELFF.

V is TRBV10-1 and J is TRBJ1-2; the match to TRBD1 covers 7 bases. Germline-derived CDR1 and CDR2 are WNHNN and SYGVQD (reference sequence). This CDR3 spans 15 amino acids. The V segment lost 3 bases and the J segment 6 bases; nucleotides outside the gene matches: 10. The DNA of the CDR3 is TGCGCCAGCAGTGATTCCACAAATACAGGGGATGGCTACACCTTC. It encodes CASSDSTNTGDGYTF.